The clone carrying this TCR beta chain was seen many times. These data belong to a study of low-dose radiotherapy and immunotherapy resistance in tumors. There are 15 residues in the CDR3. Looked up from germline, CDR1 is SGHTS and CDR2 is YDEGEE. The germline V and J ends were trimmed by 5 bases and 2 bases, with 14 bases remaining between them. Time point indicated: before trial treatment. Priming of first-strand cDNA relied on TRAV- and TRBV-specific primers (covering alpha and beta chains). Using a constant-region primer together with a V-primer adapter, TCRs were subjected to around 22 PCR cycles of amplification. TCRdb called the reads again in MiXCR, with one record for every CDR3 protein. The data show tens of thousands of distinct CDR3 sequences, with roughly a sixth seen just once and 2.8% held by the top ten.

The gene calls are TRBV5-8 and TRBJ2-1, with a weak D call TRBD2 (7 bases). This receptor was taken from a male donor with prostate cancer. This specimen was PBMCs, taken before treatment. The CDR3 bases are TGTGCCAGCAGTACCGGGGGGCCAACCTACAATGAGCAGTTCTTC. Its translation is CASSTGGPTYNEQFF. Combining the CDR3 with reference TRBV5-8 and TRBJ2-1 gives the whole variable domain EAGVTQSPTHLIKTRGQQATLRCSPISGHTSVYWYQQALGLGLQFLLWYDEGEERNRGNFPPRFSGRQFPNYSSELNVNALELEDSALYLCASSTGGPTYNEQFFGPGTRLTVL.